The 4 T cell receptor beta chains reported below all come from one sample, sequenced in a study of CD8 T cells in ankylosing spondylitis. TCRdb independently ran MiXCR on the 5' RACE reads; one entry per CDR3 protein. The table records more than 250,000 distinct CDR3 sequences, around 10% of them present only once. The sequenced material came from blood, either unsorted or a sorted T cell fraction (not recorded which). Receptor source: a female donor with ankylosing spondylitis or in good health (not recorded which).

This clonotype showed up just a few times. The chain is built from TRBV6-1 and TRBJ2-5; D gene unclear. The germline V and J ends were trimmed by 6 bases and 5 bases, with 13 bases remaining between them. In germline, CDR1 is MNHNS, CDR2 SASEGT. The CDR3 covers 13 residues. CDR3 DNA: TGTGCCAGCAGGACCCCCGCGTCGGAGACCCAGTACTTC. Its translation: CASRTPASETQYF.

As regards this clonotype: With a much larger clone just one base away, this may be a read error. The chain has TRBV12-3 or TRBV12-4 and TRBJ1-1, with 8 bases aligning to TRBD1. J lost 12 bases, V lost 4 bases, and 7 bases had no gene match. The CDR3 is made up of 12 amino acids. CDR3 loop: CASSYAGGESFF. DNA for the CDR3: TGTGCCAGCAGTTATGCAGGGGGCGAATCTTTCTTT.

This clonotype was counted a few times. The chain carries TRBV19 and TRBJ2-1, with D tentatively TRBD1 or TRBD2 (5 bases each). V dropped 1 base and J dropped 4 bases, with 14 bases sitting between them. The germline gives CDR1 LNHDA, CDR2 SQIVND (reference sequence). The CDR3 covers 16 residues. The CDR3 here is CASSIGSGRSYNEQFF. The CDR3 DNA sequence: TGTGCCAGTAGTATAGGTTCGGGGCGCAGTTACAATGAGCAGTTCTTC.

In its sample, this clonotype was seen many times. At one boundary the junction diverges from the germline segment, which might be a read error. V gene TRBV6-5 combines with J gene TRBJ2-7; D unclear. This CDR3 contains 11 residues. Germline loops: CDR1 MNHEY, CDR2 SVGAGI. In nucleotides, the CDR3 is TGCGCCAGCAGTGATGGGTACGAGCAGTACTTC. Amino acids: CASSDGYEQYF.